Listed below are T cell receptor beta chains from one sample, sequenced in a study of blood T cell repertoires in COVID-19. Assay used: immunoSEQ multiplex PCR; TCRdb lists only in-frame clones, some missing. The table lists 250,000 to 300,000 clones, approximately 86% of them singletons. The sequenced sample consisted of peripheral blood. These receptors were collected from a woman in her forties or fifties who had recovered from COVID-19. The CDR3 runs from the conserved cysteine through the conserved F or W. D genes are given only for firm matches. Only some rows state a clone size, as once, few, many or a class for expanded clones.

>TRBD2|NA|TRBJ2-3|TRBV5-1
CASSQVGGTDTQYF
TGCGCCAGCAGTCAGGTGGGAGGGACAGATACGCAGTATTTT
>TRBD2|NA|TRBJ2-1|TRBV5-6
CASSFKGLAAYNEQFF
TGTGCCAGCAGCTTTAAGGGACTAGCGGCATACAATGAGCAGTTCTTC
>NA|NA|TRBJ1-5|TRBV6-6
CASSYNRPNQPQHF
TGTGCCAGCAGTTACAACAGACCCAATCAGCCCCAGCATTTT
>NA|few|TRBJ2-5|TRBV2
CASRLLARSSQAQYF
TGTGCCAGCAGACTCCTAGCGAGGTCTTCTCAGGCCCAGTACTTC
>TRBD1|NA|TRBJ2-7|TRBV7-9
CASSLRGGAGVQYF
TGTGCCAGCAGCTTAAGAGGGGGCGCGGGCGTGCAGTACTTC
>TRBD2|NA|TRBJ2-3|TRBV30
CAYTSGISTFTDTQYF
TGTGCCTACACTAGCGGGATAAGCACTTTCACAGATACGCAGTATTTT
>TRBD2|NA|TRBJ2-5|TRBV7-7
CASSPGTSGVEQETQYF
TGTGCTAGCAGCCCCGGGACTAGCGGGGTGGAACAAGAGACCCAGTACTTC
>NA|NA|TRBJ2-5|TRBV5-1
CASSLGTGTSLVQYF
TGCGCCAGCAGCCTCGGAACCGGGACATCTTTGGTCCAGTACTTC
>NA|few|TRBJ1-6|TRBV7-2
CASSLVWGVDSPLHF
TGTGCCAGCAGCTTAGTATGGGGAGTGGATTCACCCCTCCACTTT
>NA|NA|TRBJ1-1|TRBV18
CASSLSTGMNTEAFF
TGTGCCAGCTCACTCTCTACAGGGATGAACACTGAAGCTTTCTTT
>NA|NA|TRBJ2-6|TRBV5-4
CASSSGSDNVLTF
TGTGCCAGCAGCTCGGGGTCGGACAACGTCCTGACTTTC
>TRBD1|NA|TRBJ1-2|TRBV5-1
CASSDGLTGLPYGYTF
TGCGCCAGCAGCGACGGATTGACAGGGTTACCCTATGGCTACACCTTC
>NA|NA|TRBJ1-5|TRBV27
CASSFRGGSNQPQHF
TGTGCCAGCAGTTTCCGGGGGGGTAGCAATCAGCCCCAGCATTTT
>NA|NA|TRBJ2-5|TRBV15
CATSRDRGTETQYF
TGTGCCACCAGCAGAGATCGGGGGACGGAGACCCAGTACTTC
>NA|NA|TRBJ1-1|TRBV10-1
CASRAQATEAFF
TGCGCCAGCAGAGCCCAGGCGACTGAAGCTTTCTTT
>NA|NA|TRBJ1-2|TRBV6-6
CASSYSGKDYGYTF
TGTGCCAGCAGTTACTCCGGGAAGGACTATGGCTACACCTTC
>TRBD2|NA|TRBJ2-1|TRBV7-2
CASSLERGGLNEQFF
TGTGCCAGCAGCTTAGAGCGGGGGGGCCTCAATGAGCAGTTCTTC
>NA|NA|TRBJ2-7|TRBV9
CASSPLGLPHSYEQYF
TGTGCCAGCAGCCCGTTGGGACTCCCACACTCCTACGAGCAGTACTTC
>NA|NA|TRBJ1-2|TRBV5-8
CASSPRDRSNYGYTF
TGTGCCAGCAGCCCCCGGGATCGCTCTAACTATGGCTACACCTTC
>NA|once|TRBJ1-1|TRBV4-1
CASSPLEGRRPEAFF
TGCGCCAGCAGCCCCCTGGAGGGGCGGAGGCCTGAAGCTTTCTTT
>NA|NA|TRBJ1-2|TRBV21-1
CASSSRGWQSYPSGGYTF
TGTGCCAGCAGCTCACGGGGGTGGCAGTCCTACCCGTCGGGTGGCTACACCTTC
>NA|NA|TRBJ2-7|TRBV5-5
CASSLSGAPSLSYEQYF
TGTGCCAGCAGCTTATCAGGGGCTCCCTCGCTCTCCTACGAGCAGTACTTC
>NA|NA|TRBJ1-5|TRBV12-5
CASGRGNQPQHF
TGTGCTAGTGGTAGAGGCAATCAGCCCCAGCATTTT
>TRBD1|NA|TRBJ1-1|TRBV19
CASSIEGQGPPEAFF
TGTGCCAGTAGTATAGAAGGACAGGGGCCCCCTGAAGCTTTCTTT
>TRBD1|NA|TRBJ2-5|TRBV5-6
CASSLDRGRIETQYF
TGTGCCAGCAGCTTGGACAGGGGGCGAATAGAGACCCAGTACTTC
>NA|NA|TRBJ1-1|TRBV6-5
CASRLGHPNTEAFF
TGTGCCAGCAGACTCGGACACCCGAACACTGAAGCTTTCTTT
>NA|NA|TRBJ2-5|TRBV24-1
CATSDPPRETQYF
TGTGCCACCAGTGATCCCCCTCGTGAGACCCAGTACTTC
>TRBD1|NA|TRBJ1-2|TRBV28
CASSPASGQGDYGYTF
TGTGCCAGCAGCCCAGCTTCGGGACAGGGGGACTATGGCTACACCTTC
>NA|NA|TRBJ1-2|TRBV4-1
CASSLSRDNYGYTF
TGCGCCAGCAGCCTATCCCGGGATAACTATGGCTACACCTTC
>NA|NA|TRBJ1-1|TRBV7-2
CASSYDAEVNTEAFF
TGTGCCAGCAGCTACGACGCGGAAGTGAACACTGAAGCTTTCTTT
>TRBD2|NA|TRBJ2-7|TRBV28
CASSLSAGAFDEQYF
TGTGCCAGCAGTTTATCGGCGGGAGCTTTCGACGAGCAGTACTTC
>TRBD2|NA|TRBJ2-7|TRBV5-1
CASSLVAGATYEQYF
TGCGCCAGCAGCTTGGTGGCGGGAGCTACCTACGAGCAGTACTTC
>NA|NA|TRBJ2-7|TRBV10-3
CATLGSFDEQYF
TGTGCCACACTAGGCTCTTTTGATGAGCAGTACTTC
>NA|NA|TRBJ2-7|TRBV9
CASSVGGTGLPYEQYF
TGTGCCAGCAGCGTAGGGGGCACCGGGCTTCCCTACGAGCAGTACTTC
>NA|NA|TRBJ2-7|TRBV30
CAWAGQKFYEQYF
TGTGCCTGGGCGGGACAGAAATTCTACGAGCAGTACTTC
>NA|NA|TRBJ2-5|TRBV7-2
CASSLGGGSKTQYF
TGTGCCAGCAGCCTCGGCGGAGGGTCAAAGACCCAGTACTTC
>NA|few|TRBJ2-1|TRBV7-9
CASSLSGNEQFF
TGTGCCAGCAGCTTAAGCGGTAATGAGCAGTTCTTC
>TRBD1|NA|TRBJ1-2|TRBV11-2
CASSLLPTDRGRLSGYTF
TGTGCCAGCAGCCTACTCCCGACGGACAGGGGGCGTCTATCTGGCTACACCTTC
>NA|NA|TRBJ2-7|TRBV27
CASSSDYTYEQYF
TGTGCCAGCAGTTCCGATTACACCTACGAGCAGTACTTC
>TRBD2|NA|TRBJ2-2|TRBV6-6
CASSPLAGGGELFF
TGTGCCAGCAGTCCACTAGCGGGGGGCGGGGAGCTGTTTTTT
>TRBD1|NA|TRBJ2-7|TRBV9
CASSVRDSSYEQYF
TGTGCCAGCAGCGTACGGGACAGCTCCTACGAGCAGTACTTC
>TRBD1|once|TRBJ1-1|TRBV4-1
CASSPGQGWTEAFF
TGCGCCAGCAGCCCGGGACAGGGATGGACTGAAGCTTTCTTT
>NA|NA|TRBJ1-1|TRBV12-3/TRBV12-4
CASSTGQLLEAFF
TGTGCCAGCAGTACCGGACAGCTACTTGAAGCTTTCTTT
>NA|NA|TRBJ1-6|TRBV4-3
CASSQDLLMSLHF
TGCGCCAGCAGCCAAGATCTCCTAATGTCCCTCCACTTT